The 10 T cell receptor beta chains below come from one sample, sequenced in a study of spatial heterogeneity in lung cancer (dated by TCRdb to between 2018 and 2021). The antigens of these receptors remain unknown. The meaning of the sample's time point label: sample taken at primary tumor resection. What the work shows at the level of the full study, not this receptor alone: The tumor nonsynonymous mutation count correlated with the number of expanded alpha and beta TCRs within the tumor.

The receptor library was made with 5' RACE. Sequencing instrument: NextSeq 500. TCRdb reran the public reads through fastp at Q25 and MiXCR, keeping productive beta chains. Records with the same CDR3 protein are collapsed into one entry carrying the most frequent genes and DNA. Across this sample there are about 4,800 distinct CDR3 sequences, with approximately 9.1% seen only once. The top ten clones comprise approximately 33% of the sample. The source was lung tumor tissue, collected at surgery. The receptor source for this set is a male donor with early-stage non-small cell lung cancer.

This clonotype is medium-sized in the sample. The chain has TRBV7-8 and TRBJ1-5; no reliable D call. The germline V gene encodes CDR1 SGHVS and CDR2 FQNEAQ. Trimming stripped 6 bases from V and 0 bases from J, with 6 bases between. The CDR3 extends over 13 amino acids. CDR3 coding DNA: TGTGCCAGCAGTGTAAATAGCAATCAGCCCCAGCATTTT. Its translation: CASSVNSNQPQHF. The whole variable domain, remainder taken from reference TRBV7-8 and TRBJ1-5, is GAGVSQSPRYKVAKRGQDVALRCDPISGHVSLFWYQQALGQGPEFLTYFQNEAQLDKSGLPSDRFFAERPEGSVSTLKIQRTQQEDSAVYLCASSVNSNQPQHFGDGTRLSIL.

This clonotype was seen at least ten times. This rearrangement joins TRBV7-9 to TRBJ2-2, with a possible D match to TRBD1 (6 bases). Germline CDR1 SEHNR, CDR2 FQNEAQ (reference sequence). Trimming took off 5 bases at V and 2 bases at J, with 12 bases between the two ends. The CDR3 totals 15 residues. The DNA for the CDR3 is TGTGCCAGCAGCCCGTCCAGGGGCAACACCGGGGAGCTGTTTTTT. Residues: CASSPSRGNTGELFF.

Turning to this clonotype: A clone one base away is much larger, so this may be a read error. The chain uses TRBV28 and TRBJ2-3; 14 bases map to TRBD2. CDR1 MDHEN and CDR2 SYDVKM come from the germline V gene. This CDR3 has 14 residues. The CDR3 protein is CLSETSGRAATQYF. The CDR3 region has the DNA TGTCTCTCGGAGACTAGCGGGAGGGCCGCTACGCAGTATTTT.

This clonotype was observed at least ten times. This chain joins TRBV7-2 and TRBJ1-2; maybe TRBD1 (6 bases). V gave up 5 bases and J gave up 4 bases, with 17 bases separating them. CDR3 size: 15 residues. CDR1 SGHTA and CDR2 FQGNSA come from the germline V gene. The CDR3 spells CASSVGAGDFYGYTF. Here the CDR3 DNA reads TGTGCCAGCAGCGTTGGGGCAGGGGACTTCTATGGCTACACCTTC.

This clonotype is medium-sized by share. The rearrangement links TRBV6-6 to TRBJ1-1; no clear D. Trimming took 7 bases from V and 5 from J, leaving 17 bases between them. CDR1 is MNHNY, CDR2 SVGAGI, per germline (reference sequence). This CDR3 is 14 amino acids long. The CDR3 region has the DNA TGTGCCAGCACCACGGACGGACTGGGGACTGAAGCTTTCTTT. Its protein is CASTTDGLGTEAFF.

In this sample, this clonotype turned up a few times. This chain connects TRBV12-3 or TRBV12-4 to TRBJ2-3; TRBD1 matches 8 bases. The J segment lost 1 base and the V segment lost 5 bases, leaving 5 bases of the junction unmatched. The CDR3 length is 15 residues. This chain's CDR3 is CASSTGQGGTDTQYF. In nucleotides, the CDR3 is TGTGCCAGCAGTACTGGACAGGGCGGCACAGATACGCAGTATTTT.

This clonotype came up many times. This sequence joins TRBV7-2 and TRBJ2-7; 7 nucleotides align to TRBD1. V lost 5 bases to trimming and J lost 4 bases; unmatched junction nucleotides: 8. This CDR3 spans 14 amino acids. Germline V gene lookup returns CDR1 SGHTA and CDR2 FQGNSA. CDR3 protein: CASSRVQGTYEQYF. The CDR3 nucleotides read TGTGCCAGCAGCAGAGTACAGGGGACGTACGAGCAGTACTTC.

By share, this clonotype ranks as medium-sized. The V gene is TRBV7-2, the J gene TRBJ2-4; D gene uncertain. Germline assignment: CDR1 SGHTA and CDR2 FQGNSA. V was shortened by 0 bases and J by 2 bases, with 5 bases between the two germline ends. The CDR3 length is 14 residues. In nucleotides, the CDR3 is TGTGCCAGCAGCTTAGCTCCGCCCAAAAACATTCAGTACTTC. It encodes CASSLAPPKNIQYF. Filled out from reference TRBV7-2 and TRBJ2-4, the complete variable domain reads GAGVSQSPSNKVTEKGKDVELRCDPISGHTALYWYRQSLGQGLEFLIYFQGNSAPDKSGLPSDRFSAERTGGSVSTLTIQRTQQEDSAVYLCASSLAPPKNIQYFGAGTRLSVL.

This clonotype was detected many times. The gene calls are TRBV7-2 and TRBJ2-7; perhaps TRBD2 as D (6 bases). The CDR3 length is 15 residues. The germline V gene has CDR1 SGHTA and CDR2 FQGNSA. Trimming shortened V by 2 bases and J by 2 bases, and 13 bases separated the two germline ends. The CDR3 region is CASSLYGPGAYEQYF. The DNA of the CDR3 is TGTGCCAGCAGCTTATATGGGCCGGGGGCCTACGAGCAGTACTTC.

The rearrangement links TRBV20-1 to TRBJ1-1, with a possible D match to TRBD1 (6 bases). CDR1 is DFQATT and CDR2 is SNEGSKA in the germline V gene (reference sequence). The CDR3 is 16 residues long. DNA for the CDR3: TGCAGCGCAAGACCAGGGGAGGATGGATGGAACACTGAAGCTTTCTTT. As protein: CSARPGEDGWNTEAFF.